This T cell receptor beta chain comes out of a study of cytomegalovirus exposure and HLA in healthy donors. About the research overall: T cells numbering about 200 million yielded fewer than 140 million unique TCR beta sequences in an earlier analysis.

PCR primers comprised 60 Vbeta and 13 Jbeta primers. Profiling relied on immunoSEQ multiplex PCR, and the TCRdb table lists in-frame clones only, not all of them. The sample lists 130,000 to 150,000 clones, more than 60% occurring once. Findings and caveats of the study: Some V segments (TRBV6-2 and TRBV6-3 among them) were excluded as indistinguishable. Rarity marked most TCR sequences, yet some public TCRs occurred in many donors.

Though probably carrying unrecorded immune exposures, donors were nominally healthy at sampling. This clone occurred a few times. Its antigen is undetermined. The CDR3 runs 16 residues. Trimming took 2 bases from V and 4 from J, leaving 18 bases between them. Germline-derived CDR1 and CDR2 are LNHDA and SQIVND (reference sequence). Sequences were obtained from PBMCs. The clonotype was recovered from a male donor in good health and CMV-seronegative. This chain connects TRBV19 to TRBJ2-7; possible D gene TRBD1, 6 bases. The CDR3 nucleotides are TGTGCCAGTAGTATAAATACAGGGTTAAGAGGTTACGAGCAGTACTTC. Translation gives CASSINTGLRGYEQYF. The complete variable domain, with remaining parts taken from reference TRBV19 and TRBJ2-7, reads DGGITQSPKYLFRKEGQNVTLSCEQNLNHDAMYWYRQDPGQGLRLIYYSQIVNDFQKGDIAEGYSVSREKKESFPLTVTSAQKNPTAFYLCASSINTGLRGYEQYFGPGTRLTVT.